The subject of this entry is one T cell receptor beta chain. For each CDR3 protein, TCRdb gives one entry from its re-call of the 5' RACE reads, without DNA. The data include about 460,000 distinct CDR3 sequences; the top ten clones carry around 1.4%. The data belong to a study of T cells expressing NK-cell markers. The CDR3 contains 15 residues. CDR1 and CDR2 from the germline V gene are SGHRS and YFSETQ. The sequenced material came from blood T cells: a sorted CD56 or NKG2C T cell subset, CD4+ or CD8+ T cells, or bulk PBMC T cells (not recorded which). The receptor comes from a woman between 50 and 59 years old in good health. The genes are TRBV5-1 and TRBJ1-1; TCRdb calls TRBD1, which cannot be checked without DNA. CDR3 sequence reads: CASSLLSGRNTEAFF.